This T cell receptor (beta chain) was captured by sequencing in a study of shared clonotypes between healthy human individuals. Across the whole study: Per donor, three plates held CD4 naive cells, three held CD4 memory, two held CD8 naive and one held CD8 memory.

Study findings and constraints: Larger estimated richness was generally recorded for naive subsets relative to memory subsets.

V lost 5 bases to trimming and J lost 0 bases, with 8 bases between them. Germline loops: CDR1 SNHLY, CDR2 FYNNEI. This CDR3 has 13 amino acids. A remark on this clone: Its matching antigen is unknown.

Assay: immunoSEQ multiplex PCR; the TCRdb copy retains only in-frame clones and omits some. The table has about 1.5 million clones, around 97% seen once. Sample: naive CD4+ T cells sorted from blood. The subset is: CD45RA+ positively selected. The V and J genes are TRBV2 and TRBJ2-7, with a possible D match to TRBD1 (5 bases). This receptor was taken from a man aged 30-40 years in good health. CDR3 bases: TGTGCCAGCAGTAAGACAGTCTCCTACGAGCAGTACTTC. Translated: CASSKTVSYEQYF. The full variable domain, its missing parts supplied by reference TRBV2 and TRBJ2-7, is EPEVTQTPSHQVTQMGQEVILRCVPISNHLYFYWYRQILGQKVEFLVSFYNNEISEKSEIFDDQFSVERPDGSNFTLKIRSTKLEDSAMYFCASSKTVSYEQYFGPGTRLTVT.